Listed below are T cell receptor beta chains from one sample, sequenced in a study of blood T cell repertoires in COVID-19. Clones were read by immunoSEQ multiplex PCR, and TCRdb kept only the in-frame ones, dropping some. The table lists about 68,000 clones, more than 80% of them singletons, with 6.9% in the top ten. Sequencing was performed on peripheral blood. These receptors were obtained from a human donor in a cohort sampled during active COVID-19. Each CDR3 is given with its conserved first and last residue. Each record gives: J gene, V gene, clone size, D gene, CDR3 DNA, CDR3 protein. A D gene is named only where the DNA matches it firmly. A clone size is listed for some rows: how often the clone was seen (once, few, many), or a class if it is expanded.

>TRBJ1-3|TRBV6-5|-|TRBD1
TGTGCCAGCACCCGGGACAGGGGCTCTGGAAACACCATATATTTT
CASTRDRGSGNTIYF
>TRBJ2-2|TRBV10-3|-|-
TGTGCCATCAGTGAGGCTCTCGTAACAGGGACGAACACCGGGGAGCTGTTTTTT
CAISEALVTGTNTGELFF
>TRBJ1-1|TRBV30|once|-
TGTGCCTGGAGTGTACGACAGGAAACTGAAGCTTTCTTT
CAWSVRQETEAFF
>TRBJ2-7|TRBV6-1|-|TRBD2
TGTGCCAGCAGTGAAGGCCCGGGACTAGCGGGGGGCCTCTCCTACGAGCAGTACTTC
CASSEGPGLAGGLSYEQYF
>TRBJ2-1|TRBV2|few|TRBD2
TGTGCCAGCAGTGACCTACTAGCGGGGGGGCACAATGAGCAGTTCTTC
CASSDLLAGGHNEQFF
>TRBJ2-3|TRBV18|-|-
TGTGCCAGCCGTAGGGGGGATACGCAGTATTTT
CASRRGDTQYF
>TRBJ2-3|TRBV5-1|-|-
TGCGCCAGCAGCTTGATGGGCCTTGGCACAGATACGCAGTATTTT
CASSLMGLGTDTQYF
>TRBJ2-2|TRBV9|-|TRBD1
TGTGCCAGCAGCGTAGCCGGGACAGCGAACACCGGGGAGCTGTTTTTT
CASSVAGTANTGELFF
>TRBJ2-6|TRBV19|once|-
TGTGCCAGTAGTATCGGTAATCCTGGGGCCAACGTCCTGACTTTC
CASSIGNPGANVLTF
>TRBJ2-7|TRBV5-1|once|TRBD2
TGCGCCAGCAGCTCCGGGGGGGCCTACGAGCAGTACTTC
CASSSGGAYEQYF
>TRBJ1-4|TRBV6-2/TRBV6-3|-|-
TGTGCCAGCAGTTACTTCGGGAATGAAAAACTGTTTTTT
CASSYFGNEKLFF
>TRBJ2-1|TRBV18|-|TRBD1
TGTGCCAGCTCACCTCCCGGGACAGGGTCCTACAATGAGCAGTTCTTC
CASSPPGTGSYNEQFF
>TRBJ1-4|TRBV5-8|-|-
TGTGCCAGCAGCTTGGGACAGTCCAGTTGGTTCGCTAATGAAAAACTGTTTTTT
CASSLGQSSWFANEKLFF
>TRBJ2-7|TRBV10-3|-|TRBD2
TGTGCCATCCGGACTAGCGGGGGGGCCCGGGACGAGCAGTACTTC
CAIRTSGGARDEQYF
>TRBJ1-3|TRBV9|-|-
TGTGCCAGCAGCGTCACTGGAAACACCATATATTTT
CASSVTGNTIYF
>TRBJ1-5|TRBV28|-|-
TGTGCCAGCAGTTTCGGCAGGATCAATCAGCCCCAGCATTTT
CASSFGRINQPQHF
>TRBJ2-1|TRBV15|-|TRBD2
TGTGCCACCAGCTTCGGGACTAGCGGGGGGCTCAATGAGCAGTTCTTC
CATSFGTSGGLNEQFF
>TRBJ1-2|TRBV23-1|-|-
TGCGCCAGCAGTCAATCTAAATGGCAGGGTATACCCCTCTACACCTTC
CASSQSKWQGIPLYTF
>TRBJ2-5|TRBV11-2|-|TRBD1
TGTGCCAGCAGCCGAACGGGACAGTTGAATGGAGAGACCCAGTACTTC
CASSRTGQLNGETQYF
>TRBJ1-1|TRBV25-1|once|-
TGTGCCAGCAGTGAGGGAGCAAACACTGAAGCTTTCTTT
CASSEGANTEAFF
>TRBJ2-3|TRBV2|-|-
TGTGCCGACCGGGACTCTCGCACAGATACGCAGTATTTT
CADRDSRTDTQYF
>TRBJ1-6|TRBV9|-|-
TGTGCCAGCAGCGTAGGTGAAGGTGACAGATTACTTTTACCCCTCCACTTT
CASSVGEGDRLLLPLHF
>TRBJ2-7|TRBV2|-|-
TGTGCCAGCAGTGAATTTGCGAACGAGCAGTACTTC
CASSEFANEQYF
>TRBJ2-1|TRBV5-5|-|TRBD2
TGTGCCAGCAGCTTTGCGGGGGTCTACAATGAGCAGTTCTTC
CASSFAGVYNEQFF
>TRBJ2-7|TRBV7-8|-|-
TGTGCCAGCAGCCTTGGCCCCGTCGAGCAGTACTTC
CASSLGPVEQYF
>TRBJ1-2|TRBV24-1|-|TRBD1
TGTGCCACCAGTGATTCGGACAGGGCTGAAGGCTACACCTTC
CATSDSDRAEGYTF
>TRBJ1-6|TRBV6-5|-|-
TGTGCCAGCAGTTATTCCAATGGGAGGCCCCTCCACTTT
CASSYSNGRPLHF
>TRBJ2-3|TRBV3-1/TRBV3-2|-|-
TGTGCCAGCAGCCAAGACCCCGACTCCGGAGATACGCAGTATTTT
CASSQDPDSGDTQYF
>TRBJ1-6|TRBV2|-|-
TGTGCCAGCAGGTATTTGGCTCTTGATTCACCCCTCCACTTT
CASRYLALDSPLHF
>TRBJ1-2|TRBV16|-|TRBD1
TGTGCCAGCAGCCCCGGGACAGGGGGAGGCTACACCTTC
CASSPGTGGGYTF
>TRBJ1-1|TRBV6-5|-|TRBD1
TGTGCCAGCAGTTACTCGGGGACAGCTAACACTGAAGCTTTCTTT
CASSYSGTANTEAFF
>TRBJ1-2|TRBV18|-|-
TGTGCCAGCTCACCGGACAGAAACTATGGCTACACCTTC
CASSPDRNYGYTF
>TRBJ2-1|TRBV6-5|-|TRBD2
TGTGCCAGTCGACCGGGGGGACCCTACAATGAGCAGTTCTTC
CASRPGGPYNEQFF
>TRBJ2-7|TRBV18|-|-
TGTGCCAGCTCACCACCGGCTTCGACAGGCCACGAGCAGTACTTC
CASSPPASTGHEQYF
>TRBJ2-1|TRBV7-9|once|-
TGTGCCAGCAGCCCCGGCGGAGGACTACTCGTCAATGAGCAGTTCTTC
CASSPGGGLLVNEQFF
>TRBJ1-5|TRBV6-5|-|-
TGTGCCAGCAGTTACTCCCGGGATGCCAATCAGCCCCAGCATTTT
CASSYSRDANQPQHF
>TRBJ2-1|TRBV6-4|-|-
TGTGCCAGCAGTGACTTGCAGGGTGTAGGGTACAATGAGCAGTTCTTC
CASSDLQGVGYNEQFF
>TRBJ2-5|TRBV30|once|TRBD2
TGTGCCTGGAGTCCCGGGACTAGCCAAGAGACCCAGTACTTC
CAWSPGTSQETQYF
>TRBJ2-7|TRBV7-2|-|TRBD2
TGTGCCAGCAGCTTGCATAGCGGGGGGGCGATCTACGAGCAGTACTTC
CASSLHSGGAIYEQYF